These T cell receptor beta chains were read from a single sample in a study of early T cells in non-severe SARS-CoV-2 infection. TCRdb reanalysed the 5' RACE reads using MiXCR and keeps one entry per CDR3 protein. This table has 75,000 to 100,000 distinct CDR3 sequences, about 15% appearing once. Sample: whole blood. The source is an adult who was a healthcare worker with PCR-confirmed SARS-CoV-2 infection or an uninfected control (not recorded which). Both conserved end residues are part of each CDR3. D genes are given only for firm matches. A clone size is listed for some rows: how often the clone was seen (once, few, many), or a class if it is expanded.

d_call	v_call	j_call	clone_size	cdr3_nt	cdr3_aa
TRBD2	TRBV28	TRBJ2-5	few	TGTGCCAGCAGTATAATAGCGGGAGTAAAAGAGACCCAGTACTTC	CASSIIAGVKETQYF
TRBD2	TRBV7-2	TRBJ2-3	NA	TGTGCCAGCAGCCACCCACCGACTAGCGGGACCTCCGGTGCGCAGTATTTT	CASSHPPTSGTSGAQYF
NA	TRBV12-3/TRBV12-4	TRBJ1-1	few	TGTGCCAGCAGACCAAAACAGGGCTGGGCTGAAGCTTTCTTT	CASRPKQGWAEAFF
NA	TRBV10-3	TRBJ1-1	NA	TGTGCCATCAGTGAGAGGGCGCGGGACACTGAAGCTTTCTTT	CAISERARDTEAFF
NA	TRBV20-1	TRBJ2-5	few	TGCAGTGCTAGTCCGCAGCAAGAGACCCAGTACTTC	CSASPQQETQYF
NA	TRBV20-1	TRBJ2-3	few	TGCAGTGCTCTTGGGGCCGCCAGCACAGATACGCAGTATTTT	CSALGAASTDTQYF
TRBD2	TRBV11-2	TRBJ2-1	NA	TGTGCCAGCAGCTTAGAACTAGCGAATCGAATGGTCTTC	CASSLELANRMVF
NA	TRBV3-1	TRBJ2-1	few	TGTGCCAGCAGCCTCCCGGGAGAACCCTACAATGAGCAGTTCTTC	CASSLPGEPYNEQFF
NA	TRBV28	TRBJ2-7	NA	TGTGCCAGCACCGCCCCCAGTCAAAGCGAGCAGTACTTC	CASTAPSQSEQYF
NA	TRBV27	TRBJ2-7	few	TGTGCCAGCAGTCCGGGGACACCCCTGAGCTCCTACGAGCAGTACTTC	CASSPGTPLSSYEQYF
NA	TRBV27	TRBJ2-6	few	TGTGCCAGCGGGCCAGGTCTATCCAACGTCCTGACTTTC	CASGPGLSNVLTF
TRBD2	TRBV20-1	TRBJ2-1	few	TGCAGTGCAGGGGCGCAGGGATCTAGCGGGAGGGCCCATGAGCAGTTCTTC	CSAGAQGSSGRAHEQFF
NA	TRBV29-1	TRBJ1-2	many	TGCAGCGTTCCCCTTGTAAAAGGGGCGGAGAACTATGGCTACACCTTC	CSVPLVKGAENYGYTF
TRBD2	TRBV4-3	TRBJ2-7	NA	TGCGCCAGCAGCCAAGACTCGGGAGGTCCCTACGAGCAGTACTTC	CASSQDSGGPYEQYF
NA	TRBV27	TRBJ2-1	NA	TGTGCCAGCAGCCCCCGTAAAAATGAGCAGTTCTTC	CASSPRKNEQFF
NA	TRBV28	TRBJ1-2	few	TGTGCCAGCAGTCCCTACTTTCGCCACGGGCGGAGCTATGGCTACACCTTC	CASSPYFRHGRSYGYTF
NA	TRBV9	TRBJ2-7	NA	TGTGCCAGCAGCCCCCCGAATGGTCGGGAGCAGTACTTC	CASSPPNGREQYF
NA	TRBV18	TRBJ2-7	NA	TGTGCCAGCTCACCACGGAATAGATCCTACGAGCAGTACTTC	CASSPRNRSYEQYF
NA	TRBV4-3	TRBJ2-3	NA	TGCGCCAGCAGCCAAGGACAGTTTACCACAGATACGCAGTATTTT	CASSQGQFTTDTQYF
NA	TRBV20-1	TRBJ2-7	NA	TGCAGTGCTATTCGTGAGCCGGACTCCTACGAGCAGTACTTC	CSAIREPDSYEQYF
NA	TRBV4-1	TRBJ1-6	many	TGCGCCAGCAGCCAAGGGGAGGGGTTGAATTCACCCCTCCACTTT	CASSQGEGLNSPLHF
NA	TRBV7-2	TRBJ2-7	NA	TGTGCCAGCAGCTTCGGGGGATCTGCGAACGAGCAGTACTTC	CASSFGGSANEQYF
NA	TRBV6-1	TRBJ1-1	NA	TGTGCCAGCAGCGAGAGACCCAAGGGGTTCTTT	CASSERPKGFF
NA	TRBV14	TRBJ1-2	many	TGTGCCAGCAGCCAACGTTACGGAGAAGGTGGCTACACCTTC	CASSQRYGEGGYTF
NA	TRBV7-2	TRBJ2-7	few	TGTGCCAGCAGCTTAGTAGTGGCTAGAACTTACGAGCAGTACTTC	CASSLVVARTYEQYF
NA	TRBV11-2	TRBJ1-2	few	TGTGCCAGCAGCTGGGGCAGGGACCAAGGCTACACCTTC	CASSWGRDQGYTF
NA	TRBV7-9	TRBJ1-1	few	TGTGCCAGCAGCTTGAGGGACGACACTGAAGCTTTCTTT	CASSLRDDTEAFF
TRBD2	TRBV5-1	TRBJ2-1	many	TGCGCCAGCAGCTTGATCCGGGAGGGCCCCGGTGAGCAGTTCTTC	CASSLIREGPGEQFF
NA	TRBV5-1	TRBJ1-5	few	TGCGCCAGCAGCTTGGGGGCCGGAGCTCAGCCCCAGCATTTT	CASSLGAGAQPQHF
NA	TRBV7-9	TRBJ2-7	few	TGTGCCAGCAGCTTATACCAGGGGTACTCCTACGAGCAGTACTTC	CASSLYQGYSYEQYF
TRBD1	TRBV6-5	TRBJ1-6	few	TGTGCCAGCAGTTATGGAGGGGGCTTTAATTCACCCCTCCACTTT	CASSYGGGFNSPLHF
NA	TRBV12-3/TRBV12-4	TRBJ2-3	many	TGTGCCAGCAGTTTGTTTGCAGATACGCAGTATTTT	CASSLFADTQYF
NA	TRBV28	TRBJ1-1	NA	TGTGCCAGCAGCACCCCGAAAAAACGAATCACTGAAGCTTTCTTT	CASSTPKKRITEAFF
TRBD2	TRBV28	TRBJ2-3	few	TGTGCCAGCAGTGGGAGGGGAGAAGCGATCGATACGCAGTATTTT	CASSGRGEAIDTQYF
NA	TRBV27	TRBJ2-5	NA	TGTGCCAGCAGTTTAAGGGCGAAAGAGACCCAGTACTTC	CASSLRAKETQYF
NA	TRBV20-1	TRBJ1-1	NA	TGCAGTGCTAGAGGCGGACGGCTTGAAGCTTTCTTT	CSARGGRLEAFF
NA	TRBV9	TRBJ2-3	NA	TGTGCCAGCAGCGTAGATGTGGGACTCTCCCTGACAGATACGCAGTATTTT	CASSVDVGLSLTDTQYF
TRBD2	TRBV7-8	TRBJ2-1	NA	TGTGCCAGCAGCCAGAAAGCGGGAACCGCCTACAATGAGCAGTTCTTC	CASSQKAGTAYNEQFF
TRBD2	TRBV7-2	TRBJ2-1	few	TGTGCCAGCAGCTTATGGATGCGGGAGGGCCTATTC	CASSLWMREGLF
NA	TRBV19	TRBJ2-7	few	TGTGCCAGTAGTAGGGATCCGGTTGCGAGCTCCTACGAGCAGTACTTC	CASSRDPVASSYEQYF
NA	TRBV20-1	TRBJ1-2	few	TGCAGTGCCCGGGGCCCGTCCACCTTC	CSARGPSTF